These 21 T cell receptor beta chains were sequenced from one sample in a study of T cell responses to AZD1222 COVID-19 vaccine. Here immunoSEQ multiplex PCR was the method, and the copy in TCRdb shows in-frame clones only, minus some. The repertoire holds some 180,000 clones, roughly 92% seen once, with 1.6% in the top ten. The sample was peripheral blood, taken on day 0 of AZD1222 vaccination. These receptors originate from an adult in good health.

This clone was seen a few times. The rearrangement links TRBV2 to TRBJ1-3, with D unclear. The V gene's germline CDR1 is SNHLY and CDR2 FYNNEI. Between the trimmed V and J ends, which lost 3 bases and 0 bases, there was a span of 9 bases. The CDR3 runs 15 residues. The CDR3 region has the DNA TGTGCCAGCAGTGAGTCCGGGTCCTCTGGAAACACCATATATTTT. This gives the protein CASSESGSSGNTIYF.

V is TRBV4-1 and J is TRBJ2-4; TRBD1 agrees at 8 bases. CDR3 size: 17 residues. The ends lost 2 bases at V and 1 base at J; junction bases unmatched: 7. The germline gives CDR1 MGHRA, CDR2 YSYEKL. The CDR3 reads CASSQSQGDRAKNIQYF. CDR3 sequence (DNA): TGCGCCAGCAGCCAATCACAGGGGGATAGGGCCAAAAACATTCAGTACTTC.

This clone was observed a few times. CDR3 in amino acids: CASSDDRVISYEQYF. CDR3 nucleotides: TGTGCCAGCAGTGACGACAGGGTCATATCCTACGAGCAGTACTTC. The chain is built from TRBV6-6 and TRBJ2-7; 7 bases fit TRBD1. The V gene end was trimmed by 5 bases and the J gene end by 1 base; junction bases not matched to a gene: 8. Germline V lookup: CDR1 MNHNY, CDR2 SVGAGI (reference sequence). This CDR3 spans 15 amino acids.

The rearrangement links TRBV24-1 to TRBJ2-5; D is undetermined. The CDR3 is 12 residues long. The ends were cut back, 9 bases at V and 5 bases at J, with 12 bases in the middle. Germline CDR1 reads KGHDR; CDR2 reads SFDVKD. This CDR3 is CATRSSVETQYF. CDR3 nucleotides: TGTGCCACCCGTTCCTCCGTGGAGACCCAGTACTTC.

The V call is TRBV6-6, the J call TRBJ1-5; no firm D call. This CDR3 contains 16 residues. Germline values: CDR1 MNHNY, CDR2 SVGAGI (reference sequence). Between the trimmed V and J ends, which lost 3 bases and 2 bases, there was a span of 14 bases. The CDR3 DNA sequence: TGTGCCAGCAGTTATCGACCGGGCCCCGGCAATCAGCCCCAGCATTTT. It yields the protein CASSYRPGPGNQPQHF.

The chain uses TRBV7-9 and TRBJ1-6; tentative D call: TRBD1 (6 bases). The CDR3 has 13 residues. CDR1 is SEHNR, CDR2 FQNEAQ, per germline (reference sequence). The V end was cut by 4 bases, the J end by 8 bases, with 9 bases between. The DNA for the CDR3 is TGTGCCAGCAGCTCGGACAGTTATTCACCCCTCCACTTT. It encodes CASSSDSYSPLHF.

The CDR3, as DNA: TGTGCCAGCAGCCCCGACAGTAACTATGGCTACACCTTC. Translating gives CASSPDSNYGYTF. The rearrangement joins TRBV2 to TRBJ1-2; the D gene is possibly TRBD1 (5 bases). Germline loops: CDR1 SNHLY, CDR2 FYNNEI. The CDR3 runs to 13 residues. Trimming stripped 6 bases from V and 1 base from J, with 9 bases between.

The rearrangement uses TRBV18 and TRBJ1-2, with D hard to call. CDR3 length: 11 residues. Per germline, CDR1 KGHSH and CDR2 LQKENI. The V and J ends lost 6 bases and 8 bases respectively, with 10 bases between them. For the CDR3, the DNA is TGTGCCAGCTCCCTCCAGTCCGGCTACACCTTC. Residues: CASSLQSGYTF.

V and J are TRBV18 and TRBJ1-1; no firm D call. CDR1 KGHSH and CDR2 LQKENI come from the germline V gene. The length of the CDR3 is 17 residues. The V end lost 2 bases, the J end lost 1 base, and 17 bases lay between the germline ends. CDR3: CASSPALVLLRNTEAFF. In nucleotides, the CDR3 is TGTGCCAGCTCACCAGCCCTGGTCTTGTTACGGAACACTGAAGCTTTCTTT.

The V and J genes are TRBV7-8 and TRBJ2-1; 7 bases fit TRBD2. Looked up from germline, CDR1 is SGHVS and CDR2 is FQNEAQ. This CDR3 has 14 residues. V shed 1 base, J shed 9 bases, and the junction held 6 bases outside the gene matches. The CDR3 DNA follows: TGTGCCAGCAGCTTAGGCGGGAGCGTGCTTGAGCAGTTCTTC. It codes for CASSLGGSVLEQFF.

The V and J genes are TRBV11-2 and TRBJ1-2, with 10 nucleotides matching TRBD1. The CDR3 loop spans 15 amino acids. Germline V gene lookup returns CDR1 SGHAT and CDR2 FQNNGV. V shed 5 bases, J shed 3 bases, and the junction held 6 bases outside the gene matches. CDR3 sequence reads: CASSPRQGADYGYTF. In nucleotides, the CDR3 is TGTGCCAGCAGCCCTAGACAGGGGGCAGACTATGGCTACACCTTC.

The CDR3 spells CASSLAGDGYTEAFF. Written as DNA, the CDR3 is TGTGCCAGCAGCTTGGCCGGGGACGGCTACACTGAAGCTTTCTTT. The J gene is TRBJ1-1, the V gene TRBV5-5, with D possibly TRBD1 on 5 matching bases. Germline values: CDR1 SGHKS, CDR2 YYEKEE (reference sequence). The CDR3 length is 15 residues. V lost 0 bases, J lost 3 bases, and 12 bases lay in between.

The V and J genes are TRBV5-8 and TRBJ1-6; D might be TRBD1 (6 bases). The germline V gene encodes CDR1 SGHTS and CDR2 YDEGEE. This CDR3 has 18 residues. The V and J ends lost 0 bases and 3 bases respectively, with 16 bases between them. In DNA, the CDR3 is TGTGCCAGCAGCTTGGCCCGGACAGCCGTTCACTATAATTCACCCCTCCACTTT. Amino acid sequence: CASSLARTAVHYNSPLHF. The full variable domain, rest sourced from reference TRBV5-8 and TRBJ1-6, is EAGVTQSPTHLIKTRGQQATLRCSPISGHTSVYWYQQALGLGLQFLLWYDEGEERNRGNFPPRFSGRQFPNYSSELNVNALELEDSALYLCASSLARTAVHYNSPLHFGNGTRLTVT.

This rearrangement joins TRBV2 to TRBJ2-7, with 7 positions matching TRBD1. This CDR3 spans 12 amino acids. Losses at the gene ends were 10 bases for V and 5 bases for J; bases not matched to a gene: 8. Per germline, CDR1 SNHLY and CDR2 FYNNEI. The CDR3 DNA reads TGTGCCACCCGACAGGGTAGGCACGAGCAGTACTTC. Encoded protein: CATRQGRHEQYF.

The rearrangement links TRBV4-1 to TRBJ2-1; 7 bases align to TRBD1. V shed 6 bases, J shed 12 bases, and the junction held 17 bases outside the gene matches. CDR1 and CDR2 (germline): MGHRA, YSYEKL. This CDR3 is built from 15 residues. DNA of the CDR3: TGCGCCAGCAGTCCTATTGACAGGGAAACACAGCGGCAGTTCTTC. The encoded protein is CASSPIDRETQRQFF.

V and J are TRBV7-2 and TRBJ2-1; weak D call: TRBD2 (6 bases). Per the germline V gene, CDR1 is SGHTA and CDR2 is FQGNSA. CDR3 length equals 18 residues. V lost 3 bases and J lost 7, with 25 bases in between. CDR3 sequence (DNA): TGTGCCAGCAGCTTTACCCTGGGTTGGGGGACCCGGGAGAATGAGCAGTTCTTC. As protein: CASSFTLGWGTRENEQFF.

The sample holds one count of this clone. Other DNA sequences in this sample translate to the same CDR3. The chain links TRBV15 to TRBJ2-7, with D perhaps TRBD1 (5 bases). The germline V gene has CDR1 LNHNV and CDR2 YYDKDF (reference sequence). The ends were cut back, 0 bases at V and 1 base at J, with 7 bases in the middle. The CDR3 sequence is 14 residues long. The CDR3 protein is CATSRDRTSYEQYF. CDR3 nucleotide sequence: TGTGCCACCAGCAGAGATAGGACATCCTACGAGCAGTACTTC.

The J gene is TRBJ2-1, the V gene TRBV18; 13 nucleotides line up with TRBD2. The germline gives CDR1 KGHSH, CDR2 LQKENI. The CDR3 has 15 amino acids. With 3 bases clipped from V and 6 bases from J, the junction kept 2 bases outside the gene matches. The CDR3 loop is CASSPGLAGFNEQFF. In nucleotides, the CDR3 is TGTGCCAGCTCACCGGGACTAGCGGGATTCAATGAGCAGTTCTTC.

In its sample, this clone was seen once. The J gene is TRBJ2-1, the V gene TRBV19; 11 bases align to TRBD2. Germline CDR1 and CDR2: LNHDA and SQIVND (reference sequence). Trimming removed 6 bases from V and 0 bases from J; junction bases left unmatched: 7. CDR3 size: 17 residues. The CDR3 sequence: CASSPKTSGVSYNEQFF. The CDR3 DNA is TGTGCCAGTAGCCCAAAGACTAGCGGGGTCTCCTACAATGAGCAGTTCTTC.

The chain recombines TRBV11-3 with TRBJ1-6; tentatively, D is TRBD1 (6 bases). This CDR3 is built from 14 residues. Trimming took off 5 bases at V and 7 bases at J, with 12 bases between the two ends. CDR1 is SGHNT, CDR2 YENEEA, per germline. This CDR3 is CASSGGGRNSPLHF. CDR3 DNA: TGTGCCAGCAGCGGAGGGGGTCGCAATTCACCCCTCCACTTT.

This chain joins TRBV6-5 and TRBJ1-2; maybe TRBD1 (6 bases). Looked up from germline, CDR1 is MNHEY and CDR2 is SVGAGI. The CDR3 is 14 amino acids. V was cut by 0 bases and J by 7 bases, with 12 bases left in between. The CDR3 coding sequence is TGTGCCAGCAGTTACTCCGACAGGAGAGGTGGCTACACCTTC. Protein sequence: CASSYSDRRGGYTF.